The 14 T cell receptor beta chains in this list originate from one sample, sequenced in a study of cytomegalovirus exposure and HLA in healthy donors. The PCR made use of 60 Vbeta and 13 Jbeta primers. Assay used: immunoSEQ multiplex PCR; TCRdb lists only in-frame clones, some missing. This sample's table has about 84,000 clones. Material: PBMCs. The source is a man aged 45-65 years in good health and CMV-seronegative.

Note on this clone: The CDR3 carries no conserved terminal phenylalanine or tryptophan, so it likely arises from a read error. This chain uses TRBV4-2 with TRBJ2-2; the D gene is possibly TRBD1 (5 bases). Germline V gene lookup returns CDR1 LGHNA and CDR2 YNFKEQ. V was pared by 1 base and J by 1 base, with 7 bases between. This CDR3 comprises 15 residues. The CDR3 reads CASSQAQGNTGELFS. The CDR3 DNA reads TGTGCCAGCAGCCAAGCGCAGGGGAACACCGGGGAGCTGTTTTCT.

The rearrangement joins TRBV30 to TRBJ1-2; D not certain. CDR1 GTSNPN and CDR2 SVGIG come from the germline V gene (reference sequence). V shed 4 bases and J shed 7 bases, with 16 bases lying between them. The CDR3 length is 13 residues. CDR3 sequence reads: CAWTRVSFGGYTF. Here the CDR3 DNA reads TGTGCCTGGACGAGGGTTTCCTTTGGTGGCTACACCTTC.

The chain has TRBV5-1 and TRBJ1-2, with TRBD1 matching 7 bases. Trimming at V came to 0 bases and at J to 6 bases, leaving 8 bases not matched to a gene. The length of the CDR3 is 15 residues. In germline, CDR1 is SGHRS, CDR2 YFSETQ. The chain's CDR3 is CASSLDRGIANGYTF. The CDR3 DNA sequence: TGCGCCAGCAGCTTGGACAGGGGCATTGCTAATGGCTACACCTTC.

The V call is TRBV6-6, the J call TRBJ2-5, with a weak D call TRBD2 (5 bases). The V gene's germline CDR1 is MNHNY and CDR2 SVGAGI (reference sequence). V dropped 4 bases and J dropped 4 bases, with 16 bases sitting between them. This CDR3 has 15 residues. The CDR3 bases are TGTGCCAGCAGTTCTCCCTGGACTTATAGAGAGACCCAGTACTTC. Protein: CASSSPWTYRETQYF.

CDR3 in amino acids: CSVEHSAGPAKNIQYF. CDR3 in DNA: TGCAGCGTTGAACACTCTGCGGGACCAGCCAAAAACATTCAGTACTTC. V is TRBV29-1 and J is TRBJ2-4, with D maybe TRBD2 (6 bases). The CDR3 length is 16 residues. Trimming stripped 2 bases from V and 0 bases from J, with 14 bases between. CDR1 and CDR2 from the germline V gene are SQVTM and ANQGSEA.

The chain employs TRBV27 and TRBJ2-2, with D perhaps matching TRBD2 (5 bases). The CDR3 runs to 12 residues. The V end was cut by 5 bases, the J end by 7 bases, with 8 bases between. Looked up from germline, CDR1 is MNHEY and CDR2 is SMNVEV (reference sequence). The chain's CDR3 is CASSPLGGELFF. CDR3 DNA: TGTGCCAGCAGTCCACTAGGCGGGGAGCTGTTTTTT.

The V gene is TRBV18, the J gene TRBJ1-3; D remains ambiguous. The CDR3 is 14 amino acids. CDR1 and CDR2 from the germline V gene are KGHSH and LQKENI. V shed 4 bases and J shed 5 bases, with 12 bases lying between them. As DNA, the CDR3 is TGTGCCAGCTCACTTCGGGATACTCGAAACACCATATATTTT. Translation gives CASSLRDTRNTIYF.

This chain links TRBV6-1 with TRBJ2-7, with 7 bases that match TRBD1. The junction had 5 bases not matched to a gene; V was cut back by 7 bases and J by 2 bases. The CDR3 is made up of 13 amino acids. CDR1 is MNHNS, CDR2 SASEGT, per germline. The CDR3 is CASKGTVPYEQYF. The CDR3 DNA reads as TGTGCCAGCAAAGGGACAGTACCCTACGAGCAGTACTTC.

This rearrangement joins TRBV19 to TRBJ2-7; no definite D call. Germline V CDR1 and CDR2: LNHDA, SQIVND (reference sequence). Trimming shortened V by 3 bases and J by 2 bases, and 11 bases separated the two germline ends. There are 14 residues in the CDR3. The CDR3 spells CASSIGGRAYEQYF. The CDR3 nucleotides read TGTGCCAGTAGTATTGGCGGCAGAGCCTACGAGCAGTACTTC.

This chain joins TRBV11-3 and TRBJ2-1, with 11 bases identical to TRBD2. The CDR3 length is 16 residues. Germline CDR1 reads SGHNT; CDR2 reads YENEEA. V shed 1 base, J shed 6 bases, and the junction held 5 bases outside the gene matches. CDR3: CASSLGDSGGANEQFF. For the CDR3, the DNA is TGTGCCAGCAGCTTAGGCGATAGCGGGGGGGCCAATGAGCAGTTCTTC. Complete variable domain (other parts from reference TRBV11-3 and TRBJ2-1): EAGVVQSPRYKIIEKKQPVAFWCNPISGHNTLYWYLQNLGQGPELLIRYENEEAVDDSQLPKDRFSAERLKGVDSTLKIQPAELGDSAVYLCASSLGDSGGANEQFFGPGTRLTVL.

This chain uses TRBV9 with TRBJ2-3; TRBD2 is a possible D gene (5 bases). CDR1 is SGDLS, CDR2 YYNGEE, per germline. V lost 3 bases and J 6 bases, leaving 8 bases between the germline ends. The CDR3 loop spans 12 amino acids. CDR3 amino acids: CASSARGDTQYF. For the CDR3, the DNA is TGTGCCAGCAGCGCCCGAGGGGATACGCAGTATTTT.

The chain recombines TRBV7-6 with TRBJ2-7; tentative D call: TRBD2 (5 bases). This CDR3 comprises 14 residues. CDR1 SGHVS and CDR2 FNYEAQ come from the germline V gene. With 4 bases removed from V and 3 bases from J, the gap between germline ends came to 13 bases. CDR3 region: CASSSMGDNYEQYF. CDR3 DNA: TGTGCCAGCAGCTCGATGGGAGATAACTACGAGCAGTACTTC. Full variable domain (outside the CDR3, taken from reference TRBV7-6 and TRBJ2-7): GAGVSQSPRYKVTKRGQDVALRCDPISGHVSLYWYRQALGQGPEFLTYFNYEAQQDKSGLPNDRFSAERPEGSISTLTIQRTEQRDSAMYRCASSSMGDNYEQYFGPGTRLTVT.

The chain combines TRBV7-9 with TRBJ1-4; 7 bases map to TRBD1. The CDR3 loop spans 15 amino acids. After removal of 1 base from V and 4 bases from J, the junction contained 3 bases not matched to a gene. Per the germline V gene, CDR1 is SEHNR and CDR2 is FQNEAQ (reference sequence). The CDR3 DNA reads TGTGCCAGCAGCTTAGGGACAGGACTTAATGAAAAACTGTTTTTT. Translated: CASSLGTGLNEKLFF.

The V and J genes are TRBV9 and TRBJ2-5; D possibly corresponds to TRBD2 (6 bases). Germline loops: CDR1 SGDLS, CDR2 YYNGEE. V lost 4 bases to trimming and J lost 3 bases, with 16 bases between them. This CDR3 region has 15 residues. CDR3 coding DNA: TGTGCCAGCAGCTTCTCGGGACTTCCTAAAGAGACCCAGTACTTC. Translation: CASSFSGLPKETQYF.